These 22 T cell receptor beta chains were all obtained from the same sample, sequenced in a study of blood T cell repertoires in COVID-19. Produced via immunoSEQ multiplex PCR; TCRdb's table is partial and in-frame only. This repertoire shows around 120,000 clones, around 87% found once; its top ten account for about 32%. Sequencing used peripheral blood. These receptors came from a woman older than 75 with acute or convalescent COVID-19.

This chain connects TRBV19 to TRBJ1-5; D possibly corresponds to TRBD1 (6 bases). CDR3 length: 16 amino acids. Per the germline V gene, CDR1 is LNHDA and CDR2 is SQIVND (reference sequence). V lost 5 bases to trimming and J lost 4 bases, with 18 bases between them. The DNA of the CDR3 is TGTGCCAGTAGTTCTAGAACCGGGACATCTAATCAGCCCCAGCATTTT. It translates to CASSSRTGTSNQPQHF.

J is TRBJ1-1 and V is TRBV20-1; weak D call: TRBD1 (5 bases). The CDR3 contains 14 residues. Germline CDR1 and CDR2: DFQATT and SNEGSKA (reference sequence). V lost 3 bases to trimming and J lost 0 bases, with 11 bases between them. CDR3 DNA: TGCAGTGCTAGTACAGGACGCTTGAACACTGAAGCTTTCTTT. It yields the protein CSASTGRLNTEAFF.

This sequence joins TRBV3-1 (or the pseudogene TRBV3-2) and TRBJ1-3, with D possibly being TRBD1 (5 bases). Trimming removed 1 base at V and 5 bases at J, with 15 bases between. This CDR3 region has 16 residues. CDR1 and CDR2 (germline): LGHDT, YNNKEL (reference sequence). The CDR3: CASSQVGQGARNTIYF. The CDR3 bases are TGTGCCAGCAGCCAAGTAGGCCAGGGTGCGAGAAACACCATATATTTT.

The chain carries TRBV18 and TRBJ2-4; weak D call: TRBD1 (5 bases). V was trimmed by 3 bases and J by 0 bases, leaving 12 bases between them. This CDR3 region has 16 residues. Germline-derived CDR1 and CDR2 are KGHSH and LQKENI. CDR3 loop: CASSPLDILAKNIQYF. CDR3 nucleotides: TGTGCCAGCTCACCCCTGGACATCTTAGCCAAAAACATTCAGTACTTC.

The CDR3 reads CAWSAYEQYF. In DNA form, the CDR3 reads TGTGCCTGGAGCGCGTACGAGCAGTACTTC. The chain couples TRBV30 to TRBJ2-7, with D unresolved. Germline V lookup: CDR1 GTSNPN, CDR2 SVGIG (reference sequence). Trimming left V 3 bases short and J 4 bases short, with 4 bases between. This CDR3 is built from 10 residues.

The chain joins TRBV5-4 to TRBJ1-6, with D uncertain. V lost 1 base and J 6 bases, leaving 11 bases between the germline ends. Germline loops: CDR1 SGHNT, CDR2 YYREEE (reference sequence). The CDR3 loop spans 15 amino acids. This CDR3 reads CASSLWQVSNSPLHF. CDR3 coding DNA: TGTGCCAGCAGCTTGTGGCAGGTTTCTAATTCACCCCTCCACTTT.

The genes are TRBV5-1 and TRBJ1-1; 10 nucleotides agree with TRBD1. With 4 bases clipped from V and 5 bases from J, the junction kept 8 bases outside the gene matches. Germline V gives CDR1 SGHRS, CDR2 YFSETQ. This CDR3 has 15 amino acids. Here the CDR3 DNA reads TGCGCCAGCAGCCGGAGGACAGGGGGTGGAACTGAAGCTTTCTTT. Encoded protein: CASSRRTGGGTEAFF.

The chain links TRBV5-5 to TRBJ1-2, with 8 positions matching TRBD1. The CDR3 has 15 residues. The J segment lost 5 bases and the V segment lost 0 bases, leaving 6 bases of the junction unmatched. Germline-derived CDR1 and CDR2 are SGHKS and YYEKEE (reference sequence). The CDR3 here is CASSLANQGAYGYTF. The DNA for the CDR3 is TGTGCCAGCAGCTTGGCCAATCAGGGGGCGTATGGCTACACCTTC.

The chain recombines TRBV21-1 with TRBJ2-1; the tabulated D call, TRBD1, remains unverified against the DNA. TRBV21-1 is a documented pseudogene. The CDR3 has 15 amino acids. CDR3 sequence reads: CASRRTGGENNEQFF. The CDR3 bases are TGTGCCAGCAGAAGGACAGGAGGGGAGAACAATGAGCAGTTCTTC.

This sequence joins TRBV10-1 and TRBJ1-1; D may be TRBD1 (5 bases). Germline values: CDR1 WNHNN, CDR2 SYGVQD (reference sequence). CDR3 length: 14 amino acids. Trimming left V 0 bases short and J 6 bases short, with 11 bases between. The CDR3 region has the DNA TGCGCCAGCAGTGAGTCGGGGGGAACCGCTGAAGCTTTCTTT. This sequence encodes CASSESGGTAEAFF.

V gene TRBV7-2 combines with J gene TRBJ2-1, with TRBD2 matching over 13 bases. This CDR3 comprises 17 residues. The J segment lost 7 bases and the V segment lost 4 bases, leaving 10 bases of the junction unmatched. The germline gives CDR1 SGHTA, CDR2 FQGNSA. The CDR3 sequence: CASSSTSGGAFRNEQFF. The DNA for the CDR3 is TGTGCCAGCAGCTCTACTAGCGGGGGGGCCTTTAGAAATGAGCAGTTCTTC.

The chain couples TRBV7-2 to TRBJ2-1; 8 bases align to TRBD1. Germline-derived CDR1 and CDR2 are SGHTA and FQGNSA. V lost 5 bases and J lost 10; bases outside the gene matches: 7. The CDR3 has 13 amino acids. CDR3 amino acids: CASSTDRGWEQFF. For the CDR3, the DNA is TGTGCCAGCAGCACTGACAGGGGTTGGGAGCAGTTCTTC.

This rearrangement joins TRBV18 to TRBJ1-4; TRBD1 matches at 8 bases. Trimming cost V 6 bases and J 8 bases; bases outside gene matches: 5. The CDR3 extends over 13 amino acids. The germline CDR1 and CDR2 sequences are KGHSH and LQKENI. This chain's CDR3 is CASSGQVDEKLFF. The CDR3 DNA follows: TGTGCCAGCTCGGGACAGGTGGACGAAAAACTGTTTTTT.

This chain uses TRBV5-1 with TRBJ2-3; D possibly corresponds to TRBD1 (5 bases). Germline V gene lookup returns CDR1 SGHRS and CDR2 YFSETQ. Between the trimmed V and J ends, which lost 0 bases and 0 bases, there was a span of 20 bases. The CDR3 consists of 19 residues. CDR3 sequence: CASSLEGRVSHLSTDTQYF. DNA of the CDR3: TGCGCCAGCAGCTTGGAGGGCAGGGTCAGCCACCTTAGCACAGATACGCAGTATTTT.

V is TRBV30 and J is TRBJ2-7; TRBD2 is a possible D gene (6 bases). This CDR3 region has 13 residues. The V end was cut by 3 bases, the J end by 7 bases, with 16 bases between. CDR1 is GTSNPN and CDR2 is SVGIG in the germline V gene (reference sequence). The CDR3 DNA reads as TGTGCCTGGAGCGCGGACTATTTCGGTGAGCAGTACTTC. Translation gives CAWSADYFGEQYF.

The chain employs TRBV10-1 and TRBJ1-1, with a weak D call TRBD1 (5 bases). The germline V and J ends were trimmed by 4 bases and 0 bases, with 6 bases remaining between them. From germline, CDR1 is WNHNN and CDR2 SYGVQD (reference sequence). The CDR3 is 13 residues long. The CDR3 DNA reads as TGCGCCAGCAGTGGACAGTTGAACACTGAAGCTTTCTTT. Protein: CASSGQLNTEAFF.

This clone came up a few times. The genes are TRBV4-3 and TRBJ2-3; possible D gene TRBD2, 5 bases. The CDR3 has 15 amino acids. Trimming took off 1 base at V and 0 bases at J, with 8 bases between the two ends. The germline V gene has CDR1 LGHNA and CDR2 YSLEER. The CDR3, as DNA: TGCGCCAGCAGCCAAGCGACGGGGAGCACAGATACGCAGTATTTT. As protein: CASSQATGSTDTQYF.

The chain recombines TRBV28 with TRBJ2-1; 7 bases fit TRBD2. The CDR3 has 16 amino acids. Per the germline V gene, CDR1 is MDHEN and CDR2 is SYDVKM. The V segment lost 3 bases and the J segment 6 bases; nucleotides outside the gene matches: 11. CDR3: CASSFPPRTSFNEQFF. The CDR3 DNA sequence: TGTGCCAGCAGTTTCCCCCCCCGGACTAGTTTCAATGAGCAGTTCTTC.

The chain combines TRBV7-9 with TRBJ2-7, with D perhaps TRBD1 (6 bases). Germline assignment: CDR1 SEHNR and CDR2 FQNEAQ (reference sequence). V lost 5 bases and J 3 bases, leaving 20 bases between the germline ends. The CDR3 is 16 residues long. This chain's CDR3 is CASSPRVDSGDYEQYF. CDR3 nucleotide sequence: TGTGCCAGCAGCCCTAGGGTGGACTCAGGGGACTACGAGCAGTACTTC.

V gene TRBV28 combines with J gene TRBJ1-5; 8 nucleotides line up with TRBD1. There are 15 residues in the CDR3. V lost 7 bases, J lost 6 bases, and 11 bases stayed unmatched. The V gene's germline CDR1 is MDHEN and CDR2 SYDVKM. The CDR3 nucleotides read TGTGCCAGCAAAGAATCGACAGGGGTAGCTCAGCCCCAGCATTTT. Translated, it gives CASKESTGVAQPQHF.

This clone was picked up a small number of times. The CDR3 here is CASSLGGGMGNQPQHF. The CDR3 DNA reads as TGTGCCAGCAGCTTGGGTGGCGGGATGGGGAATCAGCCCCAGCATTTT. The V and J genes are TRBV5-6 and TRBJ1-5; D remains unclear. There are 16 residues in the CDR3. V lost 0 bases and J 4 bases, leaving 14 bases between the germline ends. Germline values: CDR1 SGHDT, CDR2 YYEEEE.

This clone was seen just once. V usage is TRBV4-3 and J usage is TRBJ2-2; the match to TRBD2 covers 7 bases. V lost 3 bases and J lost 6; bases outside the gene matches: 13. CDR1 is LGHNA, CDR2 YSLEER, per germline. This CDR3 has 17 amino acids. CDR3 DNA sequence: TGCGCCAGCAGCCACGATGGGAGGGGCGCCGTTCCCGGGGAGCTGTTTTTT. Protein sequence: CASSHDGRGAVPGELFF.